One and the same sample provided the 25 T cell receptor beta chains below, sequenced in a study of blood T cell repertoires in COVID-19. The repertoire was sequenced with immunoSEQ multiplex PCR; TCRdb's copy has only in-frame clones and lacks some. The profile shows 50,000 to 75,000 clones, around 86% of them singletons. Sequenced material: peripheral blood. These receptors came from a woman older than 75 with active or convalescent COVID-19.

This clone appeared a single time. This chain connects TRBV24-1 to TRBJ2-5, with TRBD2 matching over 10 bases. The CDR3 covers 15 residues. The J segment lost 3 bases and the V segment lost 3 bases, leaving 3 bases of the junction unmatched. Germline V lookup: CDR1 KGHDR, CDR2 SFDVKD. CDR3 amino acids: CATSDNGLAEETQYF. The CDR3 bases are TGTGCCACCAGTGATAACGGACTAGCGGAAGAGACCCAGTACTTC.

The chain combines TRBV11-3 with TRBJ2-3, with TRBD2 as a possible D gene (7 bases). Germline-derived CDR1 and CDR2 are SGHNT and YENEEA. The CDR3 has 14 amino acids. Trimming stripped 5 bases from V and 6 bases from J, with 15 bases between. The CDR3 protein is CASSPGGGGDTQYF. The DNA for the CDR3 is TGTGCCAGCAGCCCGGGGGGCGGCGGCGATACGCAGTATTTT. The entire variable domain, with the rest obtained from reference TRBV11-3 and TRBJ2-3, is as follows: EAGVVQSPRYKIIEKKQPVAFWCNPISGHNTLYWYLQNLGQGPELLIRYENEEAVDDSQLPKDRFSAERLKGVDSTLKIQPAELGDSAVYLCASSPGGGGDTQYFGPGTRLTVL.

This clone turned up a few times. This chain joins TRBV7-2 and TRBJ2-5; TRBD2 agrees at 11 bases. The germline CDR1 and CDR2 sequences are SGHTA and FQGNSA. The CDR3 extends over 15 amino acids. The V segment lost 0 bases and the J segment 5 bases; nucleotides outside the gene matches: 2. Written as DNA, the CDR3 is TGTGCCAGCAGCTTAGCTAGCGGGGGGGTCGAGACCCAGTACTTC. Translating gives CASSLASGGVETQYF.

The chain has TRBV12-3 or TRBV12-4 and TRBJ2-7; unclear D gene. Trimming cost V 5 bases and J 3 bases, with 11 bases left between them. The CDR3 spans 13 residues. The chain's CDR3 is CASSPPGYYEQYF. The DNA of the CDR3 is TGTGCCAGCAGTCCTCCAGGTTACTACGAGCAGTACTTC.

The genes are TRBV15 and TRBJ1-2; possibly TRBD1 for D (5 bases). Germline CDR1 reads LNHNV; CDR2 reads YYDKDF (reference sequence). CDR3 length: 13 residues. Deletions cut 4 bases from V and 2 bases from J, with 8 bases between. CDR3 amino acids: CATSTGYNYGYTF. In DNA, the CDR3 is TGTGCCACCAGCACAGGGTACAACTATGGCTACACCTTC.

J is TRBJ2-3 and V is TRBV11-2; D is unclear. Trimming removed 4 bases from V and 2 bases from J, with 10 bases in between. This CDR3 contains 14 residues. Germline CDR1 is SGHAT and CDR2 is FQNNGV. The CDR3 nucleotides read TGTGCCAGCAGCTCCTTACTAATCACAGATACGCAGTATTTT. Its translation is CASSSLLITDTQYF.

The genes are TRBV24-1 and TRBJ1-5, with a tentative D call TRBD1 (5 bases). V lost 4 bases and J 6 bases, leaving 12 bases between the germline ends. Germline values: CDR1 KGHDR, CDR2 SFDVKD. The CDR3 spans 14 residues. The CDR3 reads CATSEQGTVQPQHF. The CDR3 bases are TGTGCCACCAGTGAGCAGGGAACGGTTCAGCCCCAGCATTTT.

The V and J genes are TRBV6-5 and TRBJ2-1; D gene ambiguous. V gave up 5 bases and J gave up 0 bases, with 11 bases separating them. CDR1 and CDR2 (germline): MNHEY, SVGAGI. The CDR3 is 15 amino acids. This chain's CDR3 is CASSPNPSSYNEQFF. Here the CDR3 DNA reads TGTGCCAGCAGTCCCAACCCGAGCTCCTACAATGAGCAGTTCTTC.

The chain joins TRBV2 to TRBJ1-5; no definite D call. The V and J ends lost 1 base and 7 bases respectively, with 5 bases between them. The CDR3 has 12 residues. The V gene's germline CDR1 is SNHLY and CDR2 FYNNEI. CDR3 nucleotide sequence: TGTGCCAGCAGTGAAGGTGAGCAGCCCCAGCATTTT. It codes for CASSEGEQPQHF.

This clone has a single count. The chain recombines TRBV19 with TRBJ1-2, with 8 bases aligning to TRBD1. CDR1 and CDR2 from the germline V gene are LNHDA and SQIVND (reference sequence). J lost 1 base, V lost 5 bases, and 6 bases had no gene match. This CDR3 has 15 residues. The CDR3 nucleotides read TGTGCCAGTAGTGGATCAGGGGGCCGTAACTATGGCTACACCTTC. Its translation: CASSGSGGRNYGYTF.

V is TRBV7-2 and J is TRBJ1-3; D uncertain. This CDR3 comprises 13 residues. From germline, CDR1 is SGHTA and CDR2 FQGNSA. Between the trimmed V and J ends, which lost 1 base and 7 bases, there was a span of 8 bases. The CDR3 nucleotides are TGTGCCAGCAGCTTAGAAATTCGGAACACCATATATTTT. Amino acids: CASSLEIRNTIYF.

This rearrangement joins TRBV4-2 to TRBJ2-7; TRBD2 matches at 8 bases. Germline CDR1 LGHNA, CDR2 YNFKEQ. The V segment lost 0 bases and the J segment 4 bases; nucleotides outside the gene matches: 8. The CDR3 has 16 amino acids. In DNA form, the CDR3 reads TGTGCCAGCAGCCAAGATCGACGGGGGGGGCTGTACGAGCAGTACTTC. Its protein product is CASSQDRRGGLYEQYF.

This clone has just one count. The rearrangement joins TRBV9 to TRBJ2-3, with 9 bases identical to TRBD2. V shed 7 bases and J 2 bases; nucleotides not matched to a gene: 8. Germline-derived CDR1 and CDR2 are SGDLS and YYNGEE. The CDR3 totals 15 residues. The DNA of the CDR3 is TGTGCCAGCCGCGGGGGCGGGGGGGACACAGATACGCAGTATTTT. It translates to CASRGGGGDTDTQYF.

The chain has TRBV18 and TRBJ2-1; TRBD1 might be the D (5 bases). V dropped 4 bases and J dropped 10 bases, with 14 bases sitting between them. The CDR3 is made up of 13 amino acids. Germline-derived CDR1 and CDR2 are KGHSH and LQKENI. CDR3 DNA: TGTGCCAGCTCACTGACAGTCCGGTTCGAGCAGTTCTTC. This encodes CASSLTVRFEQFF.

The V gene is TRBV27, the J gene TRBJ2-1; 9 nucleotides match TRBD2. Germline assignment: CDR1 MNHEY and CDR2 SMNVEV (reference sequence). CDR3 length: 15 amino acids. The trim removed 5 bases at V and 6 bases at J, leaving 8 bases unmatched. This chain's CDR3 is CASSPSGTSTNEQFF. The CDR3 DNA reads TGTGCCAGCAGTCCAAGCGGGACTAGCACCAATGAGCAGTTCTTC.

The chain joins TRBV6-1 to TRBJ1-5, with TRBD1 as a possible D gene (5 bases). Germline CDR1 and CDR2: MNHNS and SASEGT. The CDR3 sequence is 15 residues long. Trimming removed 2 bases at V and 7 bases at J, with 15 bases between. The CDR3 sequence: CASSEWGGTEQPQHF. CDR3 in DNA: TGTGCCAGCAGTGAATGGGGGGGGACGGAACAGCCCCAGCATTTT.

The chain employs TRBV5-1 and TRBJ2-7; possible D gene TRBD1, 7 bases. Germline CDR1 reads SGHRS; CDR2 reads YFSETQ. The CDR3 loop spans 15 amino acids. Trimming shortened V by 0 bases and J by 4 bases, and 14 bases separated the two germline ends. The CDR3 sequence: CASSLASEGAYEQYF. CDR3 in DNA: TGCGCCAGCAGCTTGGCGTCGGAGGGGGCGTACGAGCAGTACTTC.

The chain carries TRBV20-1 and TRBJ1-2, with TRBD1 matching over 8 bases. V lost 3 bases to trimming and J lost 2 bases; unmatched junction nucleotides: 8. The CDR3 consists of 15 residues. Germline V gives CDR1 DFQATT, CDR2 SNEGSKA (reference sequence). The CDR3 reads CSASSGQGFNYGYTF. For the CDR3, the DNA is TGCAGTGCTAGTTCAGGACAGGGATTCAACTATGGCTACACCTTC.

The J gene is TRBJ1-1, the V gene TRBV3-1 (or the pseudogene TRBV3-2); possibly TRBD1 for D (5 bases). The CDR3 is 14 amino acids. Trimming removed 2 bases from V and 0 bases from J, with 7 bases in between. Germline lookup yields CDR1 LGHDT and CDR2 YNNKEL (reference sequence). The CDR3 DNA is TGTGCCAGCAGCCAACAGGGATTGAACACTGAAGCTTTCTTT. Its translation: CASSQQGLNTEAFF.

The chain combines TRBV11-2 with TRBJ2-7, with a possible D match to TRBD1 (6 bases). Trimming removed 1 base at V and 1 base at J, with 8 bases between. This CDR3 has 14 amino acids. Germline lookup yields CDR1 SGHAT and CDR2 FQNNGV. Here the CDR3 DNA reads TGTGCCAGCAGCTTAGGACAGGCTTCCTACGAGCAGTACTTC. This encodes CASSLGQASYEQYF.

The V and J genes are TRBV6-5 and TRBJ2-1; 11 nucleotides align to TRBD2. Germline V lookup: CDR1 MNHEY, CDR2 SVGAGI. V was pared by 6 bases and J by 4 bases, with 5 bases of the junction left unmatched. This CDR3 has 15 residues. The CDR3 loop is CASSPTSGVYNEQFF. CDR3 DNA: TGTGCCAGCAGCCCGACTAGCGGGGTATACAATGAGCAGTTCTTC.

The gene calls are TRBV7-2 and TRBJ1-1, with TRBD1 matching over 12 bases. Trimming at V came to 2 bases and at J to 6 bases, leaving 7 bases not matched to a gene. The CDR3 consists of 16 residues. The germline CDR1 and CDR2 sequences are SGHTA and FQGNSA. CDR3 nucleotides: TGTGCCAGCAGCTTAAGCTCCGGGACAGGGGGCTCTGAAGCTTTCTTT. It is translated as CASSLSSGTGGSEAFF. The entire variable domain, with the rest obtained from reference TRBV7-2 and TRBJ1-1, is as follows: GAGVSQSPSNKVTEKGKDVELRCDPISGHTALYWYRQSLGQGLEFLIYFQGNSAPDKSGLPSDRFSAERTGGSVSTLTIQRTQQEDSAVYLCASSLSSGTGGSEAFFGQGTRLTVV.

The chain carries TRBV27 and TRBJ2-1; 9 bases line up with TRBD1. With 5 bases clipped from V and 3 bases from J, the junction kept 8 bases outside the gene matches. The V gene's germline CDR1 is MNHEY and CDR2 SMNVEV (reference sequence). CDR3 length equals 16 residues. CDR3 in amino acids: CASSNPPGQGYNEQFF. In DNA, the CDR3 is TGTGCCAGCAGTAACCCTCCGGGACAGGGCTACAATGAGCAGTTCTTC.

This clone occurred a few times. The V call is TRBV27, the J call TRBJ2-7; 7 bases fit TRBD1. CDR3 size: 14 residues. Trimming took 0 bases from V and 3 from J; bases not matched to a gene: 2. Germline assignment: CDR1 MNHEY and CDR2 SMNVEV (reference sequence). Here the CDR3 reads CASSLSAGGYEQYF. The CDR3 DNA sequence: TGTGCCAGCAGTTTATCGGCAGGGGGCTACGAGCAGTACTTC.

The V and J genes are TRBV6-2 or TRBV6-3 and TRBJ1-1, with no clear D. In germline, CDR1 is MNHEY, CDR2 SVGEGT. CDR3 length equals 13 residues. V lost 6 bases to trimming and J lost 4 bases, with 12 bases between them. CDR3 in amino acids: CASSNHRGTEAFF. Here the CDR3 DNA reads TGTGCCAGCAGCAACCATAGAGGCACTGAAGCTTTCTTT.